Presented here are 29 T cell receptor beta chains from one specimen sequenced in a study of CXCR3-negative and CXCR3-positive naive CD8 T cells. Study-level findings and limits: Naive cells positive for CXCR3 carried more hydrophobic TRB CDR3s than CXCR3-negative ones.

Their antigen targets remain unknown. In preparing the TRB cDNA libraries, 5' RACE with UMI labels was used. After re-calling the 5' RACE reads, TCRdb lists one entry per CDR3 protein, DNA absent. This sample's table reports over 70,000 distinct CDR3 sequences. Sequencing used naive CXCR3+ CD8+ T cells from blood. Subset noted: CD45RO-CCR7+CD27+CD95- naive CD8+ T cells expressing CXCR3 (TNR3+). The receptors stem from a human donor in good health. Some clones in this sample may be carry-over from other donors' samples.

This chain links TRBV29-1 with TRBJ2-1; checking the TCRdb D call of TRBD1 is not possible without DNA. Germline-derived CDR1 and CDR2 are SQVTM and ANQGSEA. The CDR3 is made up of 14 amino acids. The CDR3 reads CRQGQGGSYNEQFF.

This chain links TRBV4-2 with TRBJ2-2; as DNA is missing, the TRBD2 call by TCRdb cannot be tested. Germline CDR1 reads LGHNA; CDR2 reads YNFKEQ. CDR3 length: 14 amino acids. The CDR3 region is CASSQEAGAGELFF.

This rearrangement joins TRBV11-2 to TRBJ1-6; TCRdb designates TRBD1, a call that cannot be tested without DNA. This CDR3 is built from 16 residues. Germline assignment: CDR1 SGHAT and CDR2 FQNNGV. The CDR3 sequence: CASSLATGTGNSPLHF.

This chain links TRBV29-1 with TRBJ2-1; lacking DNA, the TRBD2 call made by TCRdb goes unchecked. Germline-derived CDR1 and CDR2 are SQVTM and ANQGSEA. The CDR3 runs 14 residues. The CDR3 protein is CSAELGLENNEQFF.

The chain couples TRBV4-1 to TRBJ1-6; TCRdb's D call of TRBD1 is untestable without DNA. In germline, CDR1 is MGHRA, CDR2 YSYEKL. The length of the CDR3 is 14 residues. The chain's CDR3 is CASSQGDRVSPPHF.

The chain has TRBV20-1 and TRBJ2-1; the D gene TCRdb calls, TRBD2, cannot be checked with no DNA. Germline V gene sequence: CDR1 DFQATT, CDR2 SNEGSKA (reference sequence). The CDR3 contains 14 residues. CDR3 in amino acids: CSAIARGGPNEQFF.

This chain uses TRBV7-3 with TRBJ2-3; TCRdb gives TRBD1 as the D gene, but with no DNA this cannot be confirmed. The CDR3 contains 17 residues. CDR1 and CDR2 from the germline V gene are SGHTA and FQGTGA. The chain's CDR3 is CASDGDFTGASTDTQYF. Complete variable domain (other parts from reference TRBV7-3 and TRBJ2-3): GAGVSQTPSNKVTEKGKYVELRCDPISGHTALYWYRQSLGQGPEFLIYFQGTGAADDSGLPNDRFFAVRPEGSVSTLKIQRTERGDSAVYLCASDGDFTGASTDTQYFGPGTRLTVL.

J is TRBJ2-7 and V is TRBV20-1; TCRdb's D call of TRBD2 is untestable without DNA. Germline V gives CDR1 DFQATT, CDR2 SNEGSKA (reference sequence). This CDR3 region has 14 residues. The CDR3 here is CSATILADPYEQYF.

The chain links TRBV6-6 to TRBJ2-3; TCRdb gives TRBD2 as the D gene, but with no DNA this cannot be confirmed. The CDR3 sequence is 17 residues long. Germline V gene sequence: CDR1 MNHNY, CDR2 SVGAGI (reference sequence). CDR3 in amino acids: CASSYSGTSGFTDTQYF.

This chain uses TRBV19 with TRBJ2-1. Germline CDR1 is LNHDA and CDR2 is SQIVND (reference sequence). This CDR3 has 14 residues. The CDR3 is CASIGGSSYNEQFF.

The J gene is TRBJ2-1, the V gene TRBV3-1; without DNA, the TCRdb call of TRBD2 cannot be checked. Germline V gives CDR1 LGHDT, CDR2 YNNKEL (reference sequence). The CDR3 is made up of 20 amino acids. CDR3 amino acids: CASSPRPLAGGPSSYNEQFF.

The chain combines TRBV12-3 or TRBV12-4 with TRBJ2-7. The length of the CDR3 is 12 residues. This CDR3 is CASIYGYVEQYF.

This chain uses TRBV20-1 with TRBJ2-7; the TCRdb call, TRBD2, lacks DNA for checking. The CDR3 totals 17 residues. CDR1 DFQATT and CDR2 SNEGSKA come from the germline V gene (reference sequence). CDR3 in amino acids: CSARDALRATRSYEQYF.

The chain carries TRBV21-1 and TRBJ1-4; the D call of TRBD1 rests on TCRdb alone, since no DNA is present to check it. TRBV21-1 is labeled a pseudogene. The CDR3 covers 15 residues. The CDR3 loop is CASSKVRTGGKKLFF.

V gene TRBV7-2 combines with J gene TRBJ2-7; TCRdb lists TRBD1, though no DNA is available to test this call. The CDR3 loop spans 14 amino acids. Germline CDR1 reads SGHTA; CDR2 reads FQGNSA. CDR3 amino acids: CASSLGRAGNEQYF. Looking up the rest from reference TRBV7-2 and TRBJ2-7 gives the full variable domain: GAGVSQSPSNKVTEKGKDVELRCDPISGHTALYWYRQSLGQGLEFLIYFQGNSAPDKSGLPSDRFSAERTGGSVSTLTIQRTQQEDSAVYLCASSLGRAGNEQYFGPGTRLTVT.

The rearrangement uses TRBV13 and TRBJ1-1. The CDR3 loop spans 14 amino acids. Looked up from germline, CDR1 is PRHDT and CDR2 is FYEKMQ (reference sequence). Here the CDR3 reads CASSSLEGGTEAFF.

The chain joins TRBV3-1 to TRBJ2-5; TCRdb returns TRBD2, unconfirmable since there is no DNA. In germline, CDR1 is LGHDT, CDR2 YNNKEL (reference sequence). There are 16 residues in the CDR3. The CDR3 region is CASSQVGSGIFDTQYF.

V gene TRBV12-3 or TRBV12-4 combines with J gene TRBJ2-1; TCRdb indicates TRBD1, and absent DNA this call remains unverified. The length of the CDR3 is 22 residues. The CDR3 is CASSARNRDRDLGPTSYNEQFF.

CDR3 loop: CASSQGALDEKLFF. This chain uses TRBV5-5 with TRBJ1-4; absent DNA, TCRdb's TRBD1 call cannot be checked. CDR3 length equals 14 residues. CDR1 and CDR2 (germline): SGHKS, YYEKEE (reference sequence).

V and J are TRBV19 and TRBJ2-1; TCRdb reports TRBD2, a call that lacks DNA to check it against. This CDR3 has 18 residues. Germline-derived CDR1 and CDR2 are LNHDA and SQIVND (reference sequence). The CDR3: CASSIDPSGRAVYNEQFF.

V and J are TRBV2 and TRBJ2-2; TCRdb lists TRBD2, though no DNA is available to test this call. CDR3 length: 12 amino acids. Germline lookup yields CDR1 SNHLY and CDR2 FYNNEI. The CDR3 region is CAMTRGAGELFF.

The chain joins TRBV12-3 or TRBV12-4 to TRBJ1-5; TCRdb's D call, TRBD1, is unchecked because there is no DNA. The CDR3 loop spans 12 amino acids. This chain's CDR3 is CASNGGTQPQHF.

This sequence joins TRBV28 and TRBJ1-3. The CDR3 is made up of 14 amino acids. From germline, CDR1 is MDHEN and CDR2 SYDVKM. The CDR3: CASSIVSVGGTIYF.

The CDR3 is CASSYQIDQPQHF. The chain carries TRBV6-2 or TRBV6-3 and TRBJ1-5. This CDR3 is built from 13 residues. Germline V lookup: CDR1 MNHEY, CDR2 SVGEGT.

The rearrangement links TRBV12-3 or TRBV12-4 to TRBJ1-5; without DNA, the TCRdb call of TRBD1 cannot be checked. This CDR3 region has 12 residues. The CDR3 reads CAIGQGGQPQHF.

The chain joins TRBV12-5 to TRBJ1-1. This CDR3 is built from 13 residues. Germline V gene sequence: CDR1 LGHNT, CDR2 FRNRAP. CDR3 in amino acids: CASGLGHNPEAFF.

This sequence joins TRBV14 and TRBJ2-5; the D gene TCRdb calls, TRBD1, cannot be checked with no DNA. Germline V gene lookup returns CDR1 SGHDN and CDR2 FVKESK. The CDR3 sequence is 17 residues long. CDR3: CATSDKPGTGGWETQYF.

The V gene is TRBV12-3 or TRBV12-4, the J gene TRBJ1-1. CDR3 size: 15 residues. The CDR3 sequence is CASSFEGLMNTEAFF.

The rearrangement links TRBV28 to TRBJ1-3. This CDR3 has 11 amino acids. CDR1 is MDHEN and CDR2 is SYDVKM in the germline V gene. The CDR3: CASSLDNTIYF. The full variable domain, its missing parts supplied by reference TRBV28 and TRBJ1-3, is DVKVTQSSRYLVKRTGEKVFLECVQDMDHENMFWYRQDPGLGLRLIYFSYDVKMKEKGDIPEGYSVSREKKERFSLILESASTNQTSMYLCASSLDNTIYFGEGSWLTVV.